Here is one T cell receptor (beta chain) with its context. As yet, its antigen is unknown. In germline, CDR1 is SGHRS, CDR2 YFSETQ. The germline V and J ends were trimmed by 2 bases and 9 bases, with 11 bases remaining between them. The CDR3 extends over 13 amino acids. The data were obtained in a study of early T cells in non-severe SARS-CoV-2 infection. Background on the study: Sequencing targeted bulk RNA from unsorted whole blood, leaving chains unpaired. Overall study findings and caveats: In VDJdb matching, anti-spike CD8 responses were favored while private and CD4 specificities went missing.

Individual cDNA molecules each received unique molecular identifiers attached to them. TCRdb ran MiXCR on the 5' RACE reads and lists one entry per CDR3 protein. Here the sample spans tens of thousands of distinct CDR3 sequences, around 20% being singletons. The chain carries TRBV5-1 and TRBJ2-2; D is ambiguous. Here the sequenced sample was whole blood, taken at baseline. The clonotype originates from an adult who was a healthcare worker with PCR-confirmed SARS-CoV-2 infection or an uninfected control (not recorded which). The CDR3 is CASSLPGAWELFF. In nucleotides, the CDR3 is TGCGCCAGCAGCTTACCGGGCGCGTGGGAGCTGTTTTTT.